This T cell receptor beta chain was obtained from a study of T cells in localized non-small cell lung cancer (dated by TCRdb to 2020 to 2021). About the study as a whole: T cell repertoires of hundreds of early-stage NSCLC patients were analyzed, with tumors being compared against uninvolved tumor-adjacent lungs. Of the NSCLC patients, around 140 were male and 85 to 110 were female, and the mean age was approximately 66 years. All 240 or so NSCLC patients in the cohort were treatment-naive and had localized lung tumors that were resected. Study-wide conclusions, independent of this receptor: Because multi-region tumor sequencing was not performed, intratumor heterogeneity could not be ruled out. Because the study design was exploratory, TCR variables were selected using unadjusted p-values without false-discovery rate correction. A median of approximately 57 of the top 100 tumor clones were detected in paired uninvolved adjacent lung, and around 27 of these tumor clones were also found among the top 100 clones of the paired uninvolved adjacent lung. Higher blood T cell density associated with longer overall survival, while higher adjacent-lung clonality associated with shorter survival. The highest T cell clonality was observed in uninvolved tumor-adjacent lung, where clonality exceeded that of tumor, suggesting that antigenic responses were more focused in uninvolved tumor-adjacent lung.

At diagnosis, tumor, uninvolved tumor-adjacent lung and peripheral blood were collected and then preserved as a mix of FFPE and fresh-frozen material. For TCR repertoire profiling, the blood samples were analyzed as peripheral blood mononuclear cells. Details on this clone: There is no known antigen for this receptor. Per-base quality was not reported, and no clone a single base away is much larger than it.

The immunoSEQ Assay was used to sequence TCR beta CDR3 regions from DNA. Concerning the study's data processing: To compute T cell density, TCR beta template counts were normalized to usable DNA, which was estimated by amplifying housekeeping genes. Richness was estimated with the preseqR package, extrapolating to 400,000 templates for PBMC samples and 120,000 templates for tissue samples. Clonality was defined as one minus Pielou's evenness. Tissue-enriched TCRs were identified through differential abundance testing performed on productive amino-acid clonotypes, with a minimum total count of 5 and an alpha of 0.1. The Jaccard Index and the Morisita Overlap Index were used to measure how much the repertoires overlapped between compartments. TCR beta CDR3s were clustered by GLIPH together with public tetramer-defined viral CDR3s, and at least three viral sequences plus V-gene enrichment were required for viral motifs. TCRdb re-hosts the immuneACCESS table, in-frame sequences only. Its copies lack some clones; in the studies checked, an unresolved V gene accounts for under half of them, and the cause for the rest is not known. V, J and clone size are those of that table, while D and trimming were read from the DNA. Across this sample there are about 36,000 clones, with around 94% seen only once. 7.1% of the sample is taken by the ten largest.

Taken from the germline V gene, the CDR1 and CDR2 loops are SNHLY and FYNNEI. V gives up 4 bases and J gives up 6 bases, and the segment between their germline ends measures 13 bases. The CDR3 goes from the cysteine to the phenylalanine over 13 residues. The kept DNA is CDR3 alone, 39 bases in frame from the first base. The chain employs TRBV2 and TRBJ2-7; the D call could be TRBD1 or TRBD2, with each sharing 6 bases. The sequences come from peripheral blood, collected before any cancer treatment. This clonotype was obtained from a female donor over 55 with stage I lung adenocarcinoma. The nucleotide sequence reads TGTGCCAGCAGTGGGGGGGCGCAGAGCGAGCAGTACTTC. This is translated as CASSGGAQSEQYF.